The entry that follows covers one T cell receptor (beta chain) sequence. The antigen remains undetermined. One end of the junction varies from germline; a read error may be responsible. This record belongs to a study of cytomegalovirus exposure and HLA in healthy donors. Study-level background: Within the Caucasian-associated ancestry cluster were roughly 79% of the approximately 400 genotyped donors.

CDR1 and CDR2 from the germline V gene are MNHNS and SASEGT. The CDR3 length is 14 residues. With 60 Vbeta and 13 Jbeta primers, the PCR was carried out. Only in-frame clones appear in the TCRdb table, and some are missing; sequencing was by immunoSEQ multiplex PCR. The data show 90,000 to 120,000 clones, roughly 71% seen once. Findings and limits, study-wide: In vitro, three CMV-associated chains proved specific for CMV antigens. The authors listed some 150 TCR beta chains as cytomegalovirus-associated. TRBV6-2, TRBV6-3 and other indistinguishable V segments were excluded.

The chain joins TRBV6-1 to TRBJ1-5, with 8 positions matching TRBD1. This TCR was sampled from a man between 40 and 49 years old in good health and CMV-seropositive. Sample: PBMCs. CDR3 loop: CASSKTGAPQPQNF. The CDR3 DNA is TGTGCCAGCAGTAAGACAGGGGCCCCTCAGCCCCAGAATTTT.